The present T cell receptor beta chain was sequenced within a study of T-cell reconstitution after alpha-beta-depleted transplantation in children. Whole-study results and caveats: Most T-cell counts and diversity one year after the transplant came from T cells that were newly produced.

A TCRbeta library incorporating unique molecular identifiers was prepared. TCRdb fed the PCR reads into MiXCR, producing one record per CDR3 protein. The repertoire holds under 400,000 distinct CDR3 sequences, around 25% seen once, with over 9.5% in the top ten. The V and J ends lost 0 bases and 5 bases, in that order; junction bases with no gene match: 10. CDR1 is DFQATT and CDR2 is SNEGSKA in the germline V gene (reference sequence). This CDR3 region has 16 residues. Comments on this clonotype: The antigen is undetermined.

This rearrangement joins TRBV20-1 to TRBJ2-5; the match to TRBD2 covers 9 bases. The clonotype originates from a male patient younger than 18 who had a stem cell transplant for acute lymphoblastic leukemia, so the T cells may come from the graft donor. The sequenced sample was PBMCs, mostly from graft donor cells, obtained 180 days after TCRalphabeta/CD19-depleted stem cell transplant. Here the CDR3 reads CSARDTASGIGETQYF. CDR3 in DNA: TGCAGTGCTAGAGATACGGCTAGCGGGATTGGGGAGACCCAGTACTTC.